Presented here are 14 T cell receptor beta chains from one specimen sequenced in a study of siplizumab effects on memory and regulatory T cells. The protocol was immunoSEQ multiplex PCR, while the TCRdb copy is restricted to in-frame clones and leaves out a portion. The sample holds 70,000 or so clones, roughly 88% seen once. Sequenced: Tregs sorted from blood. These receptors were collected from a human donor in good health.

This chain joins TRBV5-1 and TRBJ2-3, with a weak D call TRBD2 (5 bases). CDR3 length equals 14 residues. Germline CDR1 is SGHRS and CDR2 is YFSETQ. V was trimmed by 4 bases and J by 6 bases, leaving 15 bases between them. The CDR3 region has the DNA TGCGCCAGCAGCAACCCGGGCTGGAGGGATACGCAGTATTTT. Its translation is CASSNPGWRDTQYF.

The rearrangement joins TRBV6-5 to TRBJ1-5, with 7 bases identical to TRBD1. The ends lost 10 bases at V and 0 bases at J; junction bases unmatched: 9. The CDR3 spans 15 residues. Per the germline V gene, CDR1 is MNHEY and CDR2 is SVGAGI. The CDR3 loop reads CATRQGMYSNQPQHF. CDR3 DNA: TGTGCCACCAGACAGGGAATGTATAGCAATCAGCCCCAGCATTTT.

V usage is TRBV6-1 and J usage is TRBJ2-2; a possible D gene is TRBD1 (5 bases). Trimming stripped 6 bases from V and 2 bases from J, with 7 bases between. The CDR3 sequence is 13 residues long. CDR1 is MNHNS and CDR2 is SASEGT in the germline V gene. CDR3 loop: CASRTDNTGELFF. Written as DNA, the CDR3 is TGTGCCAGCAGGACAGATAACACCGGGGAGCTGTTTTTT.

The gene calls are TRBV7-2 and TRBJ2-7; 7 bases map to TRBD2. CDR3 length: 15 amino acids. V lost 5 bases and J lost 3; bases outside the gene matches: 10. Germline loops: CDR1 SGHTA, CDR2 FQGNSA. The CDR3 DNA follows: TGTGCCAGCAGCCTGTCTAGCGGAGTTGGCTACGAGCAGTACTTC. This translates into CASSLSSGVGYEQYF.

The V and J genes are TRBV19 and TRBJ1-5, with a tentative D call TRBD1 (6 bases). The germline V and J ends were trimmed by 0 bases and 0 bases, with 12 bases remaining between them. Germline V gene sequence: CDR1 LNHDA, CDR2 SQIVND (reference sequence). The CDR3 is made up of 17 amino acids. CDR3 in amino acids: CASSIDSGAGSNQPQHF. The CDR3 DNA reads as TGTGCCAGTAGTATAGATTCAGGGGCCGGTAGCAATCAGCCCCAGCATTTT.

This clone has a single count. This chain links TRBV28 with TRBJ2-7; the D is unclear. V gave up 6 bases and J gave up 4 bases, with 7 bases separating them. This CDR3 is 11 amino acids long. Germline V gene data show CDR1 as MDHEN and CDR2 as SYDVKM. CDR3 in amino acids: CASSEDYEQYF. DNA of the CDR3: TGTGCCAGCAGCGAGGATTACGAGCAGTACTTC.

The chain joins TRBV2 to TRBJ1-2; TRBD1 aligns across 8 bases. The germline CDR1 and CDR2 sequences are SNHLY and FYNNEI. Losses at the gene ends were 6 bases for V and 7 bases for J; bases not matched to a gene: 7. This CDR3 region has 13 residues. The CDR3 here is CASRERTGLGYTF. The DNA for the CDR3 is TGTGCCAGCAGGGAACGGACAGGGCTTGGCTACACCTTC.

The chain has TRBV6-6 and TRBJ1-1; no definite D call. The CDR3 runs to 15 residues. Germline V gene data show CDR1 as MNHNY and CDR2 as SVGAGI (reference sequence). V lost 2 bases and J lost 2, with 12 bases in between. The CDR3 loop is CASSYRVRKNTEAFF. The CDR3 DNA follows: TGTGCCAGCAGTTACAGGGTGAGGAAAAACACTGAAGCTTTCTTT.

This sequence joins TRBV4-1 and TRBJ2-1, with D possibly TRBD1 on 6 matching bases. The germline V gene has CDR1 MGHRA and CDR2 YSYEKL. CDR3 length: 16 amino acids. Trimming pared 1 base from V and 1 base from J, leaving 11 bases between. This CDR3 reads CASSQVPGASYNEQFF. The CDR3 DNA reads as TGCGCCAGCAGCCAAGTCCCAGGGGCGTCCTACAATGAGCAGTTCTTC.

The V gene is TRBV28, the J gene TRBJ1-2; 8 bases fit TRBD1. Unmatched junction bases numbered 21, after V lost 6 bases and J lost 3 bases. The CDR3 runs 19 residues. Germline assignment: CDR1 MDHEN and CDR2 SYDVKM. CDR3 in amino acids: CASRQWAQTGAKLDYGYTF. As DNA, the CDR3 is TGTGCCAGCAGGCAATGGGCGCAGACAGGGGCGAAGTTGGACTATGGCTACACCTTC.

The chain is built from TRBV29-1 and TRBJ2-7; 14 nucleotides agree with TRBD2. The CDR3 loop spans 14 amino acids. Germline CDR1 reads SQVTM; CDR2 reads ANQGSEA. Losses at the gene ends were 6 bases for V and 7 bases for J; bases not matched to a gene: 8. CDR3 coding DNA: TGCAGCGTGCCGGGACTAGCGGGAGAAAAAGAGCAGTACTTC. It specifies CSVPGLAGEKEQYF.

The genes are TRBV12-5 and TRBJ2-1; possibly TRBD2 for D (6 bases). Deletions cut 6 bases from V and 2 bases from J, with 11 bases between. The CDR3 is 14 amino acids. CDR1 is LGHNT, CDR2 FRNRAP, per germline. In DNA form, the CDR3 reads TGTGCTAGTGGGGGGGGAGTCCCCTACAATGAGCAGTTCTTC. Translation: CASGGGVPYNEQFF.

This chain joins TRBV30 and TRBJ2-1; 10 bases align to TRBD1. The junction had 11 bases not matched to a gene; V was cut back by 3 bases and J by 9 bases. CDR1 is GTSNPN and CDR2 is SVGIG in the germline V gene (reference sequence). There are 15 residues in the CDR3. CDR3 DNA sequence: TGTGCCTGGAGGTTCGGGATGACAGGGGGCGGTGAGCAGTTCTTC. It yields the protein CAWRFGMTGGGEQFF.

V gene TRBV6-6 combines with J gene TRBJ1-1, with no clear D. Trimming cost V 7 bases and J 4 bases, with 13 bases left between them. The CDR3 sequence is 13 residues long. Germline V gene data show CDR1 as MNHNY and CDR2 as SVGAGI (reference sequence). CDR3 protein: CASIPPGGTEAFF. For the CDR3, the DNA is TGTGCCAGCATCCCCCCGGGTGGCACTGAAGCTTTCTTT.